The rows below give T cell receptor beta chains drawn from one sample of a study of T-cell memory formation after mild COVID-19. TCRdb passed the 5' RACE reads through MiXCR, listing each CDR3 protein once. This table has roughly 350,000 distinct CDR3 sequences, under 25% appearing once. Input material: PBMCs or a T cell subset sorted from them (not recorded which). Receptors originate from an adult woman who had mild COVID-19 (a few samples of this study predate the infection). Cell type and time point are not known. CDR3s include the opening cysteine and the closing phenylalanine or tryptophan. D genes are given only for firm matches. Clone sizes are given selectively: once, few, many, or a class where the clone is expanded.

>TRBJ1-4|TRBV12-3/TRBV12-4|few|TRBD1
TGTGCCAGCAGTGAAACGAGGGGGCTTGGTAATGAAAAACTGTTTTTT
CASSETRGLGNEKLFF
>TRBJ2-7|TRBV6-1|few|.
TGTGCCAGCAGCGGAGGGCAGGGCCAGTACTTC
CASSGGQGQYF
>TRBJ1-1|TRBV12-3/TRBV12-4|.|.
TGTGCCAGCAGAAACACAGGGCAGGGTGAAGCTTTCTTT
CASRNTGQGEAFF
>TRBJ2-7|TRBV7-2|.|TRBD2
TGTGCCAGCAGCTCTAGCGGGACTACCTACGAGCAGTACTTC
CASSSSGTTYEQYF
>TRBJ2-5|TRBV29-1|.|.
TGCAGCGAGAGGGCTTGCGAGACCCAGTACTTC
CSERACETQYF
>TRBJ1-1|TRBV11-1|.|.
TGTGCCAGCAGCCCCTTAGGACAGACGAACACTGAAGCTTTCTTT
CASSPLGQTNTEAFF
>TRBJ2-7|TRBV10-3|.|TRBD2
TGTGCCACAAGGACTAGCGGGAGTACCTACGAGCAGTACTTC
CATRTSGSTYEQYF
>TRBJ1-2|TRBV5-8|.|.
TGTGCCAGCAGCTCGGAAGCGGGCTATGGCTACACCTTC
CASSSEAGYGYTF
>TRBJ2-1|TRBV7-7|.|TRBD2
TGTGCCAGCAGCTTAGGAGGACTAGTCAGTGAGCAGTTCTTC
CASSLGGLVSEQFF
>TRBJ2-7|TRBV12-3/TRBV12-4|.|.
TGTGCCAGCAGTAAGGGGATTGGCCTCTACGAGCAGTACTTC
CASSKGIGLYEQYF
>TRBJ2-5|TRBV20-1|few|TRBD1
TGCAGTGCTAGGATGGGACAGGGGTTGTCAGAGACCCAGTACTTC
CSARMGQGLSETQYF
>TRBJ2-1|TRBV7-2|few|TRBD2
TGTGCCAGCAGCCGCGGGGGGGCCTACAATGAGCAGTTCTTC
CASSRGGAYNEQFF
>TRBJ1-3|TRBV21-1|.|.
TGTGCCAGCAGCCCAGAGGGTGACACCATATATTTT
CASSPEGDTIYF
>TRBJ1-1|TRBV5-5|few|.
TGTGCCAGCAGCTTGGGTTATGTGTATGAAGCTTTCTTT
CASSLGYVYEAFF
>TRBJ2-1|TRBV2|few|TRBD1
TGTGCCAGCACTAGGGACAGGGGGGGCTCCGATGAGCAGTTCTTC
CASTRDRGGSDEQFF
>TRBJ2-6|TRBV24-1|.|TRBD1
TGTGCCACCAGTGATCCTGGGACAGGGGGTTTAACTGGGGCCAACGTCCTGACTTTC
CATSDPGTGGLTGANVLTF